These 22 T cell receptor beta chains originate from one sample sequenced in a study of cytomegalovirus exposure and HLA in healthy donors. The PCR was carried out with 60 Vbeta primers and 13 Jbeta primers. Profiled with immunoSEQ multiplex PCR; TCRdb holds only in-frame clones, not every one. The top ten hold around a tenth of the sample, which has 120,000 or so clones, over 70% seen once. Sample: PBMCs. The source is a woman aged 45-60 years in good health and CMV-seropositive.

Concerning this clone itself: At one boundary the junction diverges from the germline segment, which might be a read error. The chain joins TRBV14 to TRBJ1-1; D is undetermined. The CDR3 loop spans 12 amino acids. CDR1 and CDR2 from the germline V gene are SGHDN and FVKESK. CDR3 DNA: TGTGCCAGCAGCCAAGGCTCCCGGACTGAGGTCTTT. This gives the protein CASSQGSRTEVF. The whole variable domain, filled in from reference TRBV14 and TRBJ1-1, reads EAGVTQFPSHSVIEKGQTVTLRCDPISGHDNLYWYRRVMGKEIKFLLHFVKESKQDESGMPNNRFLAERTGGTYSTLKVQPAELEDSGVYFCASSQGSRTEVFGQGTRLTVV.

This clone has only a few counts. The chain is built from TRBV15 and TRBJ2-7; D remains unclear. Germline V gene lookup returns CDR1 LNHNV and CDR2 YYDKDF (reference sequence). The ends were cut back, 3 bases at V and 2 bases at J, with 14 bases in the middle. The CDR3 totals 15 residues. As DNA, the CDR3 is TGTGCCACCAGCAGTGATACTCGGAGACCCTACGAGCAGTACTTC. This sequence encodes CATSSDTRRPYEQYF.

The chain uses TRBV5-4 and TRBJ2-5, with 9 bases identical to TRBD2. The J segment lost 2 bases and the V segment lost 2 bases, leaving 10 bases of the junction unmatched. CDR1 is SGHNT, CDR2 YYREEE, per germline (reference sequence). The CDR3 is 17 amino acids. The CDR3 bases are TGTGCCAGCAGCTTCTCTCTAGCGGGGCCACTACAAGAGACCCAGTACTTC. This codes for CASSFSLAGPLQETQYF.

The rearrangement links TRBV2 to TRBJ2-3; 7 positions match TRBD2. CDR3 length equals 14 residues. The trim removed 8 bases at V and 2 bases at J, leaving 7 bases unmatched. Germline CDR1 is SNHLY and CDR2 is FYNNEI. This CDR3 reads CASAQRGSTDTQYF. CDR3 bases: TGTGCCAGCGCCCAGCGGGGCTCCACAGATACGCAGTATTTT.

Only one count was recorded for this clone. V usage is TRBV6-5 and J usage is TRBJ2-1; 8 bases match TRBD2. Germline V CDR1 and CDR2: MNHEY, SVGAGI. The CDR3 is 15 amino acids. V lost 6 bases to trimming and J lost 4 bases; unmatched junction nucleotides: 8. The DNA of the CDR3 is TGTGCCAGCAGGAAAGTAGCGGGACCATACAATGAGCAGTTCTTC. Translated: CASRKVAGPYNEQFF.

The chain recombines TRBV7-2 with TRBJ1-1; D unclear. Trimming took 3 bases from V and 4 from J, leaving 9 bases between them. This CDR3 spans 13 amino acids. Germline CDR1 and CDR2: SGHTA and FQGNSA. The chain's CDR3 is CASSFQEATEAFF. DNA for the CDR3: TGTGCCAGCAGCTTTCAGGAAGCCACTGAAGCTTTCTTT.

V usage is TRBV5-1 and J usage is TRBJ2-7; D might be TRBD1 (6 bases). This CDR3 spans 15 amino acids. Germline-derived CDR1 and CDR2 are SGHRS and YFSETQ. Trimming stripped 1 base from V and 0 bases from J, with 11 bases between. The CDR3 is CASSLSRDTSYEQYF. CDR3 nucleotide sequence: TGCGCCAGCAGCTTGTCCCGGGACACCTCCTACGAGCAGTACTTC.

This clone was counted between two and nine times. V and J are TRBV7-2 and TRBJ2-5, with a tentative D call TRBD2 (5 bases). This CDR3 contains 15 residues. The V end lost 4 bases, the J end lost 4 bases, and 16 bases lay between the germline ends. Germline CDR1 is SGHTA and CDR2 is FQGNSA. The CDR3 loop reads CASSSTNGGRETQYF. The CDR3 DNA reads TGTGCCAGCAGCTCTACCAACGGAGGTCGAGAGACCCAGTACTTC.

The chain carries TRBV4-1 and TRBJ1-1, with a possible D match to TRBD1 (6 bases). The V end was cut by 2 bases, the J end by 2 bases, with 21 bases between. Germline CDR1 MGHRA, CDR2 YSYEKL. CDR3 size: 18 residues. CDR3 coding DNA: TGCGCCAGCAGCCAACTCACAGTTATCAGGGGTCCCAACACTGAAGCTTTCTTT. Residues: CASSQLTVIRGPNTEAFF.

The rearrangement joins TRBV19 to TRBJ1-1, with D possibly being TRBD1 (6 bases). V shed 8 bases and J shed 0 bases, with 10 bases lying between them. This CDR3 contains 13 residues. In germline, CDR1 is LNHDA, CDR2 SQIVND (reference sequence). DNA for the CDR3: TGTGCCAGTTGTAGGACAGTGAACACTGAAGCTTTCTTT. Translation gives CASCRTVNTEAFF.

This clone has a handful of counts. The chain is built from TRBV6-5 and TRBJ1-1; D is uncertain. V lost 2 bases to trimming and J lost 0 bases, with 13 bases between them. The CDR3 length is 16 residues. Germline V gene lookup returns CDR1 MNHEY and CDR2 SVGAGI. CDR3: CASSYAQEGVNTEAFF. In DNA, the CDR3 is TGTGCCAGCAGTTACGCCCAAGAGGGCGTGAACACTGAAGCTTTCTTT.

V and J are TRBV7-2 and TRBJ2-5; weak D call: TRBD2 (6 bases). Deletions cut 2 bases from V and 1 base from J, with 11 bases between. The CDR3 consists of 15 residues. The germline V gene has CDR1 SGHTA and CDR2 FQGNSA. The CDR3 loop is CASSLLRGIQETQYF. CDR3 nucleotide sequence: TGTGCCAGCAGCTTACTCCGGGGGATCCAAGAGACCCAGTACTTC.

J is TRBJ2-1 and V is TRBV11-2; TRBD1 matches 7 bases. The CDR3 consists of 12 residues. Germline V gives CDR1 SGHAT, CDR2 FQNNGV. The V and J ends lost 2 bases and 15 bases, in that order; junction bases with no gene match: 7. The CDR3 DNA reads TGTGCCAGCAGCTTACAGGGGGTTACTCCGTTCTTC. Protein product: CASSLQGVTPFF.

The chain uses TRBV7-2 and TRBJ1-3; perhaps TRBD1 as D (6 bases). V lost 5 bases to trimming and J lost 1 base, with 15 bases between them. Germline CDR1 reads SGHTA; CDR2 reads FQGNSA. The CDR3 has 16 amino acids. The CDR3 is CASSLGPTGSGNTIYF. The CDR3 DNA sequence: TGTGCCAGCAGCCTGGGGCCAACAGGGTCTGGAAACACCATATATTTT.

V gene TRBV2 combines with J gene TRBJ1-6, with no clear D. V lost 4 bases and J 7 bases, leaving 11 bases between the germline ends. There are 14 residues in the CDR3. Looked up from germline, CDR1 is SNHLY and CDR2 is FYNNEI. CDR3 residues: CASSVNSVNSPLHF. CDR3 DNA: TGTGCCAGCAGTGTGAACAGTGTAAATTCACCCCTCCACTTT. Using reference TRBV2 and TRBJ1-6 for the parts outside the CDR3, the full variable domain is EPEVTQTPSHQVTQMGQEVILRCVPISNHLYFYWYRQILGQKVEFLVSFYNNEISEKSEIFDDQFSVERPDGSNFTLKIRSTKLEDSAMYFCASSVNSVNSPLHFGNGTRLTVT.

The chain links TRBV7-2 to TRBJ1-3, with D possibly matching TRBD1 (6 bases). CDR3 length: 13 amino acids. Germline V gene sequence: CDR1 SGHTA, CDR2 FQGNSA. Between the trimmed V and J ends, which lost 2 bases and 8 bases, there was a span of 10 bases. This CDR3 reads CASSLTRQDTIYF. In DNA, the CDR3 is TGTGCCAGCAGCTTAACGAGACAGGACACCATATATTTT. The whole variable domain, remainder taken from reference TRBV7-2 and TRBJ1-3, is GAGVSQSPSNKVTEKGKDVELRCDPISGHTALYWYRQSLGQGLEFLIYFQGNSAPDKSGLPSDRFSAERTGGSVSTLTIQRTQQEDSAVYLCASSLTRQDTIYFGEGSWLTVV.

This clone was seen a single time. The chain joins TRBV5-6 to TRBJ2-1; 7 nucleotides line up with TRBD1. V trimming: 4 bases; J trimming: 0 bases; junction bases outside the gene matches: 10. Germline-derived CDR1 and CDR2 are SGHDT and YYEEEE. The CDR3 loop spans 17 amino acids. The CDR3 bases are TGTGCCAGCAGCGCCAAGCGACAGGGTTACTCCTACAATGAGCAGTTCTTC. It is translated as CASSAKRQGYSYNEQFF.

The chain carries TRBV7-2 and TRBJ1-1, with a weak D call TRBD1 (5 bases). CDR3 length equals 15 residues. The germline V gene encodes CDR1 SGHTA and CDR2 FQGNSA. V was pared by 5 bases and J by 4 bases, with 17 bases between. The CDR3 sequence: CASSGTGGSGTEAFF. The CDR3 region has the DNA TGTGCCAGCAGCGGCACCGGGGGGTCGGGCACTGAAGCTTTCTTT. The variable domain in full, with the rest retrieved from reference TRBV7-2 and TRBJ1-1, is GAGVSQSPSNKVTEKGKDVELRCDPISGHTALYWYRQSLGQGLEFLIYFQGNSAPDKSGLPSDRFSAERTGGSVSTLTIQRTQQEDSAVYLCASSGTGGSGTEAFFGQGTRLTVV.

This clone appeared a single time. The rearrangement links TRBV7-2 to TRBJ1-2; a weak D match, TRBD1 (5 bases). There are 18 residues in the CDR3. Trimming pared 0 bases from V and 4 bases from J, leaving 21 bases between. The V gene's germline CDR1 is SGHTA and CDR2 FQGNSA. The CDR3 DNA reads as TGTGCCAGCAGCTTAGCACCCGGGGGGGAGGGAAAAGGCTATGGCTACACCTTC. It encodes CASSLAPGGEGKGYGYTF. Full variable domain (outside the CDR3, taken from reference TRBV7-2 and TRBJ1-2): GAGVSQSPSNKVTEKGKDVELRCDPISGHTALYWYRQSLGQGLEFLIYFQGNSAPDKSGLPSDRFSAERTGGSVSTLTIQRTQQEDSAVYLCASSLAPGGEGKGYGYTFGSGTRLTVV.

The chain employs TRBV14 and TRBJ2-1; 7 bases agree with TRBD2. Per germline, CDR1 SGHDN and CDR2 FVKESK. This CDR3 has 17 amino acids. Trimming took 0 bases from V and 5 from J; bases not matched to a gene: 10. The CDR3: CASSQEPSGLYNNEQFF. DNA of the CDR3: TGTGCCAGCAGCCAAGAACCTAGCGGCCTTTACAACAATGAGCAGTTCTTC. Full variable domain (rest looked up from reference TRBV14 and TRBJ2-1): EAGVTQFPSHSVIEKGQTVTLRCDPISGHDNLYWYRRVMGKEIKFLLHFVKESKQDESGMPNNRFLAERTGGTYSTLKVQPAELEDSGVYFCASSQEPSGLYNNEQFFGPGTRLTVL.

CDR3: CAWSVGGTDTQYF. The CDR3 DNA follows: TGTGCCTGGAGTGTAGGGGGCACAGATACGCAGTATTTT. The rearrangement joins TRBV30 to TRBJ2-3; D is perhaps TRBD1 (5 bases). The germline CDR1 and CDR2 sequences are GTSNPN and SVGIG (reference sequence). The CDR3 is made up of 13 amino acids. The ends were cut back, 0 bases at V and 1 base at J, with 5 bases in the middle.

J is TRBJ1-3 and V is TRBV19; D gene uncertain. V lost 3 bases to trimming and J lost 2 bases, with 5 bases between them. Germline assignment: CDR1 LNHDA and CDR2 SQIVND (reference sequence). The CDR3 consists of 13 residues. The CDR3 protein is CASSIIPGNTIYF. The CDR3 DNA reads TGTGCCAGTAGTATCATCCCTGGAAACACCATATATTTT.